What follows are 30 T cell receptor beta chains derived from one specimen sequenced in a study of blood T cell repertoires in COVID-19. The protocol was immunoSEQ multiplex PCR, while the TCRdb copy is restricted to in-frame clones and leaves out a portion. The profile shows 310,000 or so clones, 80% to 95% of them singletons. Sequencing input: peripheral blood. These receptors were obtained from a woman aged 25 to 39 with COVID-19, enrolled during active disease.

V and J are TRBV18 and TRBJ1-1, with D tentatively TRBD1 (5 bases). The CDR3 consists of 14 residues. The germline gives CDR1 KGHSH, CDR2 LQKENI. The ends were cut back, 3 bases at V and 1 base at J, with 9 bases in the middle. The CDR3 is CASSPAGRNTEAFF. The CDR3 DNA sequence: TGTGCCAGCTCACCGGCAGGGCGGAACACTGAAGCTTTCTTT.

This chain links TRBV5-6 with TRBJ1-3; a possible D gene is TRBD1 (5 bases). This CDR3 spans 15 amino acids. Germline CDR1 is SGHDT and CDR2 is YYEEEE. Trimming left V 0 bases short and J 6 bases short, with 13 bases between. The CDR3, as DNA: TGTGCCAGCAGCTTGGAAGTCGCAGGGCCAAACACCATATATTTT. Protein sequence: CASSLEVAGPNTIYF. Drawing the rest from reference TRBV5-6 and TRBJ1-3, the complete variable domain is DAGVTQSPTHLIKTRGQQVTLRCSPKSGHDTVSWYQQALGQGPQFIFQYYEEEERQRGNFPDRFSGHQFPNYSSELNVNALLLGDSALYLCASSLEVAGPNTIYFGEGSWLTVV.

This clone was recorded once. The rearrangement joins TRBV19 to TRBJ2-1; 9 nucleotides line up with TRBD2. Looked up from germline, CDR1 is LNHDA and CDR2 is SQIVND (reference sequence). This CDR3 region has 16 residues. V was pared by 3 bases and J by 2 bases, with 5 bases of the junction left unmatched. The CDR3 bases are TGTGCCAGTAGTATTGGAGCGGGAGGTCCCTACAATGAGCAGTTCTTC. This translates into CASSIGAGGPYNEQFF. Based on the CDR3 plus reference TRBV19 and TRBJ2-1, the full variable domain is DGGITQSPKYLFRKEGQNVTLSCEQNLNHDAMYWYRQDPGQGLRLIYYSQIVNDFQKGDIAEGYSVSREKKESFPLTVTSAQKNPTAFYLCASSIGAGGPYNEQFFGPGTRLTVL.

This clone was seen a few times. This sequence joins TRBV27 and TRBJ2-1, with 7 positions matching TRBD1. Germline V gene data show CDR1 as MNHEY and CDR2 as SMNVEV (reference sequence). There are 19 residues in the CDR3. The V gene end was trimmed by 5 bases and the J gene end by 0 bases; junction bases not matched to a gene: 16. CDR3 sequence reads: CASSPSRTGPSGSYNEQFF. The DNA of the CDR3 is TGTGCCAGCAGTCCCAGTCGGACAGGACCGTCCGGCTCCTACAATGAGCAGTTCTTC.

The V gene is TRBV4-2, the J gene TRBJ1-3; D is possibly TRBD1 (6 bases). The V end lost 2 bases, the J end lost 1 base, and 15 bases lay between the germline ends. This CDR3 is built from 17 residues. Germline V gene lookup returns CDR1 LGHNA and CDR2 YNFKEQ. Here the CDR3 reads CASSQSNLQGSGNTIYF. The CDR3 coding sequence is TGTGCCAGCAGCCAAAGCAACCTACAGGGATCTGGAAACACCATATATTTT.

This chain connects TRBV6-1 to TRBJ2-7; D possibly corresponds to TRBD2 (6 bases). CDR3 size: 14 residues. From germline, CDR1 is MNHNS and CDR2 SASEGT. V gave up 5 bases and J gave up 3 bases, with 14 bases separating them. The CDR3 DNA reads TGTGCCAGCAGTTTCTCAGGGCGGGACTACGAGCAGTACTTC. Its protein is CASSFSGRDYEQYF.

For the CDR3, the DNA is TGTGCCACCAGGGCAGGGGTTGGTGGCTACACCTTC. Translated: CATRAGVGGYTF. The chain employs TRBV24-1 and TRBJ1-2; tentative D call: TRBD1 (6 bases). The V end lost 7 bases, the J end lost 7 bases, and 12 bases lay between the germline ends. The CDR3 extends over 12 amino acids. CDR1 and CDR2 from the germline V gene are KGHDR and SFDVKD.

This rearrangement joins TRBV7-9 to TRBJ2-7; TRBD1 matches at 8 bases. Germline loops: CDR1 SEHNR, CDR2 FQNEAQ (reference sequence). The V gene end was trimmed by 9 bases and the J gene end by 7 bases; junction bases not matched to a gene: 14. The CDR3 consists of 14 residues. The CDR3 protein is CASTPGTGVGEQYF. Here the CDR3 DNA reads TGTGCCAGTACCCCAGGGACAGGAGTAGGGGAGCAGTACTTC.

This clone was found once. The chain is built from TRBV5-6 and TRBJ1-5, with D possibly being TRBD1 (5 bases). The length of the CDR3 is 14 residues. The germline V gene has CDR1 SGHDT and CDR2 YYEEEE. The germline V and J ends were trimmed by 3 bases and 0 bases, with 7 bases remaining between them. Written as DNA, the CDR3 is TGTGCCAGCAGCTCGGGGGTTAGCAATCAGCCCCAGCATTTT. Protein: CASSSGVSNQPQHF.

The V and J genes are TRBV3-1 (or the pseudogene TRBV3-2) and TRBJ1-2, with 8 bases that match TRBD1. The germline CDR1 and CDR2 sequences are LGHDT and YNNKEL (reference sequence). V shed 0 bases and J 4 bases; nucleotides not matched to a gene: 4. The CDR3 sequence is 15 residues long. The CDR3 coding sequence is TGTGCCAGCAGCCAAGAGGACAGGGTTGGCTATGGCTACACCTTC. Protein: CASSQEDRVGYGYTF.

The chain has TRBV5-1 and TRBJ2-3; D possibly corresponds to TRBD1 (6 bases). Germline V gene sequence: CDR1 SGHRS, CDR2 YFSETQ. V lost 3 bases and J lost 2, with 16 bases in between. This CDR3 is 16 amino acids long. CDR3 nucleotide sequence: TGCGCCAGCAGCTCCTCCCGACAGGAGGTCACAGATACGCAGTATTTT. It specifies CASSSSRQEVTDTQYF.

This clone was seen once. The V call is TRBV19, the J call TRBJ1-5, with D maybe TRBD1 (5 bases). Per the germline V gene, CDR1 is LNHDA and CDR2 is SQIVND (reference sequence). Deletions cut 5 bases from V and 5 bases from J, with 10 bases between. The length of the CDR3 is 13 residues. The CDR3 reads CASSQGVDQPQHF. As DNA, the CDR3 is TGTGCCAGTAGTCAAGGGGTCGATCAGCCCCAGCATTTT.

A remark on this clone: The junction departs from the called germline gene at one end, perhaps through a read error. The rearrangement joins TRBV19 to TRBJ2-1; D may be TRBD2 (5 bases). Germline values: CDR1 LNHDA, CDR2 SQIVND (reference sequence). The CDR3 sequence is 16 residues long. The CDR3 loop is CATSRKADFVYNEQFF. The CDR3 coding sequence is TGTGCCACTAGTAGGAAGGCGGACTTCGTTTACAATGAGCAGTTCTTC. Full variable domain (missing parts from reference TRBV19 and TRBJ2-1): DGGITQSPKYLFRKEGQNVTLSCEQNLNHDAMYWYRQDPGQGLRLIYYSQIVNDFQKGDIAEGYSVSREKKESFPLTVTSAQKNPTAFYLCATSRKADFVYNEQFFGPGTRLTVL.

V is TRBV15 and J is TRBJ1-1; TRBD1 is a possible D gene (5 bases). The CDR3 consists of 13 residues. V lost 1 base, J lost 6 bases, and 9 bases lay in between. Germline values: CDR1 LNHNV, CDR2 YYDKDF (reference sequence). This CDR3 is CATSRVGGAEAFF. The CDR3 coding sequence is TGTGCCACCAGCAGAGTCGGGGGAGCTGAAGCTTTCTTT.

The chain has TRBV6-4 and TRBJ1-2; 8 nucleotides align to TRBD1. The ends lost 6 bases at V and 4 bases at J; junction bases unmatched: 4. Germline values: CDR1 MRHNA, CDR2 SNTAGT. The CDR3 spans 13 residues. The CDR3 loop reads CASSHDRGYGYTF. CDR3 bases: TGTGCCAGCAGCCATGACAGGGGCTATGGCTACACCTTC.

This chain connects TRBV7-6 to TRBJ2-1, with 10 positions matching TRBD2. Germline CDR1 and CDR2: SGHVS and FNYEAQ. CDR3 length: 16 amino acids. J was trimmed by 9 bases and V by 2 bases; bases with no gene match: 10. The chain's CDR3 is CASSLIPSGSLGEQFF. In nucleotides, the CDR3 is TGTGCCAGCAGCTTAATCCCTAGCGGGAGTCTAGGTGAGCAGTTCTTC.

This chain connects TRBV5-1 to TRBJ2-1; 11 nucleotides match TRBD2. Germline lookup yields CDR1 SGHRS and CDR2 YFSETQ. V was clipped by 0 bases and J by 0 bases; unmatched bases: 11. CDR3 length: 20 amino acids. CDR3 sequence reads: CASSLALSGRVPSSYNEQFF. In DNA form, the CDR3 reads TGCGCCAGCAGCTTGGCCCTTAGCGGGAGGGTCCCAAGCTCCTACAATGAGCAGTTCTTC.

V is TRBV5-1 and J is TRBJ2-3; 8 bases line up with TRBD2. CDR1 and CDR2 (germline): SGHRS, YFSETQ. This CDR3 has 16 amino acids. The J segment lost 6 bases and the V segment lost 4 bases, leaving 13 bases of the junction unmatched. The CDR3 here is CASSRANGRALDTQYF. CDR3 sequence (DNA): TGCGCCAGCAGCAGAGCGAACGGGAGGGCCTTGGATACGCAGTATTTT.

The chain uses TRBV19 and TRBJ2-5; 10 bases fit TRBD2. The CDR3 runs to 16 residues. The V gene end was trimmed by 3 bases and the J gene end by 3 bases; junction bases not matched to a gene: 7. Per germline, CDR1 LNHDA and CDR2 SQIVND (reference sequence). CDR3 coding DNA: TGTGCCAGTAGTATCACCGGCCTAGCGGGGGAAGAGACCCAGTACTTC. Translating gives CASSITGLAGEETQYF.

The chain carries TRBV3-1 (or the pseudogene TRBV3-2) and TRBJ1-1, with D perhaps TRBD1 (5 bases). Germline V lookup: CDR1 LGHDT, CDR2 YNNKEL (reference sequence). There are 14 residues in the CDR3. V was shortened by 3 bases and J by 4 bases, with 12 bases between the two germline ends. CDR3 in amino acids: CASSHRRGSTEAFF. DNA of the CDR3: TGTGCCAGCAGCCATAGGAGGGGAAGCACTGAAGCTTTCTTT.

The rearrangement uses TRBV28 and TRBJ1-2, with D perhaps matching TRBD1 (5 bases). The germline V gene has CDR1 MDHEN and CDR2 SYDVKM. The germline V and J ends were trimmed by 6 bases and 9 bases, with 17 bases remaining between them. The CDR3 consists of 13 residues. CDR3 sequence reads: CASSFRVPGSYTF. The CDR3 DNA is TGTGCCAGCAGCTTCCGGGTCCCAGGGAGCTACACCTTC.

The genes are TRBV30 and TRBJ2-7; D is unclear. This CDR3 comprises 13 residues. Germline lookup yields CDR1 GTSNPN and CDR2 SVGIG (reference sequence). With 1 base removed from V and 4 bases from J, the gap between germline ends came to 11 bases. The chain's CDR3 is CAWSAAEQYEQYF. The CDR3 coding sequence is TGTGCCTGGAGTGCCGCGGAGCAATACGAGCAGTACTTC.

The rearrangement uses TRBV25-1 and TRBJ2-1; 14 nucleotides line up with TRBD2. Per the germline V gene, CDR1 is MGHDK and CDR2 is SYGVNS. The junction had 1 base not matched to a gene; V was cut back by 4 bases and J by 2 bases. The CDR3 is made up of 16 amino acids. CDR3 amino acids: CASSGGLAGAYNEQFF. CDR3 DNA: TGTGCCAGCAGTGGGGGACTAGCGGGGGCCTACAATGAGCAGTTCTTC.

The rearrangement joins TRBV29-1 to TRBJ2-3; possibly TRBD1 for D (6 bases). Trimming removed 4 bases from V and 2 bases from J, with 10 bases in between. The CDR3 extends over 13 amino acids. Germline CDR1 SQVTM, CDR2 ANQGSEA. CDR3: CSVVQGDTDTQYF. CDR3 nucleotide sequence: TGCAGCGTTGTACAGGGCGACACAGATACGCAGTATTTT.

The chain recombines TRBV5-4 with TRBJ2-7; D is possibly TRBD1 (6 bases). The V gene lost 4 bases and the J gene lost 3 bases, with 14 bases spanning the gap. Germline V gene lookup returns CDR1 SGHNT and CDR2 YYREEE (reference sequence). The CDR3 consists of 14 residues. The CDR3 nucleotides read TGTGCCAGCAGCCCCTACAGGGCGGGCTACGAGCAGTACTTC. Translating it yields CASSPYRAGYEQYF.

The chain joins TRBV13 to TRBJ2-3; 12 nucleotides align to TRBD2. The V gene's germline CDR1 is PRHDT and CDR2 FYEKMQ (reference sequence). The CDR3 runs 15 residues. The junction had 4 bases not matched to a gene; V was cut back by 5 bases and J by 4 bases. This CDR3 is CASSRTSGTSDTQYF. In DNA form, the CDR3 reads TGTGCCAGCAGCCGGACTAGCGGGACCTCAGATACGCAGTATTTT.

The CDR3 DNA is TGTGCCAGCTCACCAAGTAAAGGGTCCCGACTAGCGGGAACCTACGAGCAGTACTTC. As protein: CASSPSKGSRLAGTYEQYF. V gene TRBV18 combines with J gene TRBJ2-7, with 11 positions matching TRBD2. Germline V lookup: CDR1 KGHSH, CDR2 LQKENI. The CDR3 sequence is 19 residues long. Trimming at V came to 2 bases and at J to 2 bases, leaving 14 bases not matched to a gene.

The V and J genes are TRBV7-6 and TRBJ1-3; 9 positions agree with TRBD1. The J segment lost 6 bases and the V segment lost 5 bases, leaving 5 bases of the junction unmatched. Per the germline V gene, CDR1 is SGHVS and CDR2 is FNYEAQ. CDR3 length: 14 residues. In DNA form, the CDR3 reads TGTGCCAGCAGCGGACAGGGGTTTCAAAACACCATATATTTT. Its protein is CASSGQGFQNTIYF.

This clone was seen once. The V gene is TRBV5-1, the J gene TRBJ1-2; tentatively, D is TRBD1 (5 bases). The V gene lost 3 bases and the J gene lost 4 bases, with 13 bases spanning the gap. The germline V gene has CDR1 SGHRS and CDR2 YFSETQ. The CDR3 runs 14 residues. Written as DNA, the CDR3 is TGCGCCAGCAGCTCCCAAACAGGACCCTATGGCTACACCTTC. Translation gives CASSSQTGPYGYTF. Filled out from reference TRBV5-1 and TRBJ1-2, the complete variable domain reads KAGVTQTPRYLIKTRGQQVTLSCSPISGHRSVSWYQQTPGQGLQFLFEYFSETQRNKGNFPGRFSGRQFSNSRSEMNVSTLELGDSALYLCASSSQTGPYGYTFGSGTRLTVV.

V usage is TRBV7-2 and J usage is TRBJ1-1, with D possibly being TRBD1 (5 bases). Germline CDR1 and CDR2: SGHTA and FQGNSA. The CDR3 consists of 16 residues. V lost 1 base to trimming and J lost 1 base, with 13 bases between them. The CDR3 here is CASSLEGSRPNTEAFF. The CDR3 nucleotides are TGTGCCAGCAGCTTAGAGGGGTCAAGACCGAACACTGAAGCTTTCTTT.